Listed below are T cell receptor beta chains from one sample, sequenced in a study of blood T cell repertoires in COVID-19. Data came from immunoSEQ multiplex PCR; TCRdb stores just in-frame clones and leaves some out. The sample has about 100,000 clones, 70% to 80% seen once. Sequenced sample: peripheral blood. These receptor sequences come from a human donor in a cohort sampled during active COVID-19. CDR3s include the opening cysteine and the closing phenylalanine or tryptophan. A D gene is named only where the DNA matches it firmly. Some rows mark clone size as missing; the rest say once, few, many or name a class of expanded clone.

CDR3 DNA	CDR3 protein	J gene	D gene	clone size	V gene
TGTGCCAGCAGCCTCGGGACAGGACTCCAAGAGACCCAGTACTTC	CASSLGTGLQETQYF	TRBJ2-5	TRBD1	.	TRBV2
TGCGCCAGCAGCCCGGGCAGGACTAGCGAGCTAAATTTTGGGGAGACCCAGTACTTC	CASSPGRTSELNFGETQYF	TRBJ2-5	TRBD2	once	TRBV5-1
TGTGCCAGCAGCAGGGGACAGGGGAACACTGAAGCTTTCTTT	CASSRGQGNTEAFF	TRBJ1-1	TRBD1	.	TRBV11-2
TGCACCAGCAGCTCCGGGGTAGCAAAAAACTATGGCTACACCTTC	CTSSSGVAKNYGYTF	TRBJ1-2	.	once	TRBV1
TGTGCCAGCACCCTGGGGTGGCGGGAGGGGGCGGAGACCCAGTACTTC	CASTLGWREGAETQYF	TRBJ2-5	TRBD2	.	TRBV7-2
TGTGCCGGAGGACAGGGTGAAGCTTTCTTT	CAGGQGEAFF	TRBJ1-1	TRBD1	few	TRBV30
TGTGCCAGCAGTTGGGGACGAGGCGGGGACACTGAAGCTTTCTTT	CASSWGRGGDTEAFF	TRBJ1-1	.	.	TRBV6-5
TGTGCCAGTAGACAGAACCCGGGACTAGCGGGAGTGGCCGGGGAGCTGTTTTTT	CASRQNPGLAGVAGELFF	TRBJ2-2	TRBD2	.	TRBV19
TGCAGTGCTAGATCAGTCTACGAGCAGTACTTC	CSARSVYEQYF	TRBJ2-7	.	.	TRBV20-1
TGTGCCAGCAGCCAAGATGGGCTAGCGGGAGACGGTGAGCAGTTCTTC	CASSQDGLAGDGEQFF	TRBJ2-1	TRBD2	.	TRBV4-2
TGTGCCAGCAGACCTCAGGGAAACTATGGCTACACCTTC	CASRPQGNYGYTF	TRBJ1-2	.	.	TRBV28
TGTGCCAGCAGCCAAGACCCGGGACAGACGAACACTGAAGCTTTCTTT	CASSQDPGQTNTEAFF	TRBJ1-1	TRBD1	.	TRBV4-2
TGTGCCAGCAGCCCCATCCGCGGGAGGGGCTACAATGAGCAGTTCTTC	CASSPIRGRGYNEQFF	TRBJ2-1	TRBD2	.	TRBV7-9
TGTGCCAGCAGTCTCGGGACAGGGGGAAACACCATATATTTT	CASSLGTGGNTIYF	TRBJ1-3	TRBD1	.	TRBV28
TGTGCCAGCAGCCGAACTGCTGGGCTACACAATGAGCAGTTCTTC	CASSRTAGLHNEQFF	TRBJ2-1	.	.	TRBV7-8
TGTGCCAGCAGCCAGGCTGCCCGAGGCACTGAAGCTTTCTTT	CASSQAARGTEAFF	TRBJ1-1	.	.	TRBV3-1/TRBV3-2
TGTGCCATCAGTGACGGACAGGGGGCCAAAAACATTCAGTACTTC	CAISDGQGAKNIQYF	TRBJ2-4	TRBD1	.	TRBV10-3
TGTGCCAGCAGCCTGGATGGACAGGTTAGTCAGCCCCAGCATTTT	CASSLDGQVSQPQHF	TRBJ1-5	TRBD1	.	TRBV7-2
TGTGCCAGCAGTGACAGGGGGTTAGAGCAGTTCTTC	CASSDRGLEQFF	TRBJ2-1	TRBD1	.	TRBV28
TGTGCCAGCAGCTTTGACGGGATGGTCACCGGGGAGCTGTTTTTT	CASSFDGMVTGELFF	TRBJ2-2	.	.	TRBV5-4
TGTGCCAGCAGATGGGACAGCGACTACAATGAGCAGTTCTTC	CASRWDSDYNEQFF	TRBJ2-1	TRBD1	.	TRBV28
TGTGCCAGCAGTAATCCGGGACTAGCGGGAGATACGCAGTATTTT	CASSNPGLAGDTQYF	TRBJ2-3	TRBD2	.	TRBV25-1
TGTGCCAGCAGTGACCTCCCTGGACTAGGGTCCTTCCAAGAGACCCAGTACTTC	CASSDLPGLGSFQETQYF	TRBJ2-5	TRBD2	.	TRBV6-4
TGTGCCAGCAGAAGGGACAAGAACACCGGGGAGCTGTTTTTT	CASRRDKNTGELFF	TRBJ2-2	.	.	TRBV2
TGCAGCATTCTTGGGACTAGCGGGATGCACCAAGAGACCCAGTACTTC	CSILGTSGMHQETQYF	TRBJ2-5	TRBD2	.	TRBV29-1
TGTGCCAGCAGCTTACGGACTAGCGGGAGTTACGAGCAGTACTTC	CASSLRTSGSYEQYF	TRBJ2-7	TRBD2	.	TRBV7-8
TGTGCCAGCACCCCCAGGCCCTATAGCAATCAGCCCCAGCATTTT	CASTPRPYSNQPQHF	TRBJ1-5	.	.	TRBV27
TGTGCCAGCAGCGTGGGGCAGGGGGGTTCACCCCTCCACTTT	CASSVGQGGSPLHF	TRBJ1-6	TRBD1	.	TRBV11-2
TGTGCCAGCAGCTTTAATCGTACCTACGAGCAGTACTTC	CASSFNRTYEQYF	TRBJ2-7	.	.	TRBV11-2
TGTGCCAGCAGTGAAGCGCTTCGGAGACCGGGACACAGCTCTGGAAACACCATATATTTT	CASSEALRRPGHSSGNTIYF	TRBJ1-3	.	.	TRBV2
TGTGCCAGCAGCATAGGGACAGGCGAGGCAGATACGCAGTATTTT	CASSIGTGEADTQYF	TRBJ2-3	TRBD1	once	TRBV5-8
TGTGCCAGCAAGGCGGGGGACACAGATACGCAGTATTTT	CASKAGDTDTQYF	TRBJ2-3	TRBD2	.	TRBV6-5
TGTGCCAGCAGCTTAAGCTTGAACACTGAAGCTTTCTTT	CASSLSLNTEAFF	TRBJ1-1	.	.	TRBV7-2
TGTGCCAGCAGCCAGCGAGGTAGCAATCAGCCCCAGCATTTT	CASSQRGSNQPQHF	TRBJ1-5	.	.	TRBV5-6
TGTGCCAGCAGCTTAAGGGCGGGAGTATTCTACGAGCAGTACTTC	CASSLRAGVFYEQYF	TRBJ2-7	TRBD2	few	TRBV7-2
TGTGCCAGCAGCTCTCGATGGGGCGTAGAACAAGAGACCCAGTACTTC	CASSSRWGVEQETQYF	TRBJ2-5	.	once	TRBV11-3
TGCGCCAGCAGCCAAGACAGGGGGAGAACTGAAGCTTTCTTT	CASSQDRGRTEAFF	TRBJ1-1	TRBD1	.	TRBV4-1
TGTGCTAGTGGTTTGGGTAAGGGGACCGGGGAGCTGTTTTTT	CASGLGKGTGELFF	TRBJ2-2	.	.	TRBV12-5
TGTGCCAGCAGCTTGGGGGCCAGTTTGTCAGAGCAGTTCTTC	CASSLGASLSEQFF	TRBJ2-1	.	.	TRBV5-5
TGTGCCTGGAGTGAAGGGGACAGGGACCTTTCCGATGAAAAACTGTTTTTT	CAWSEGDRDLSDEKLFF	TRBJ1-4	TRBD1	.	TRBV30
TGTGCCAGCAGTTACTCGAAAGGCGAGGTTCAGCCCTACGAGCAGTACTTC	CASSYSKGEVQPYEQYF	TRBJ2-7	.	few	TRBV6-2/TRBV6-3
TGTGCCACCGGGGCCTGTGGGAGCGGGGGTTACGAGCAGTACTTC	CATGACGSGGYEQYF	TRBJ2-7	TRBD2	.	TRBV24-1
TGTGCCAGTAGGAAACAGACTAGCGGAAGCACAGATACGCAGTATTTT	CASRKQTSGSTDTQYF	TRBJ2-3	TRBD2	.	TRBV19
TGTGCCAGCAGCTGGGGGGTCCTCGGAAACACCATATATTTT	CASSWGVLGNTIYF	TRBJ1-3	.	.	TRBV7-9
TGTGCCAGCAGTTCAGGGCATTCACCCCTCCACTTT	CASSSGHSPLHF	TRBJ1-6	.	.	TRBV5-6
TGTGCCACCAGCAGCCGGGGGACAGCAAACAATCAGCCCCAGCATTTT	CATSSRGTANNQPQHF	TRBJ1-5	TRBD1	.	TRBV15